This T cell receptor (beta chain) was sequenced for a study of blood T cell repertoires in COVID-19. The CDR3 extends over 13 amino acids. Germline V lookup: CDR1 SGHRS, CDR2 YFSETQ. After removal of 5 bases from V and 6 bases from J, the junction contained 0 bases not matched to a gene. In the original processing: From reference gene primer amplification, estimates of nucleated cell counts were derived. Produced via immunoSEQ multiplex PCR; TCRdb's table is partial and in-frame only. That table is the source of V, J and clone size, and D and trimming were worked out from the DNA. The sample yields under 95,000 clones, around 83% seen once.

This receptor was obtained from a woman aged 70 to 79 with acute or convalescent COVID-19. The V gene is TRBV5-1, the J gene TRBJ2-1; 12 nucleotides match TRBD2. What was sequenced was peripheral blood. The CDR3 loop reads CASRLAGGNEQFF. CDR3 nucleotide sequence: TGCGCCAGCAGACTAGCGGGGGGCAATGAGCAGTTCTTC. The full variable domain, its missing parts supplied by reference TRBV5-1 and TRBJ2-1, is KAGVTQTPRYLIKTRGQQVTLSCSPISGHRSVSWYQQTPGQGLQFLFEYFSETQRNKGNFPGRFSGRQFSNSRSEMNVSTLELGDSALYLCASRLAGGNEQFFGPGTRLTVL.